This is a list of T cell receptor beta chains from one sample in a study of blood T cell repertoires in COVID-19. Method: immunoSEQ multiplex PCR; TCRdb's copy keeps in-frame clones and lacks some. The sample includes approximately 100,000 clones, nearly 90% of them seen just once. The sequenced sample was peripheral blood. The source is a man between 50 and 59 years old in a cohort sampled during active COVID-19. CDR3s include the opening cysteine and the closing phenylalanine or tryptophan. A D gene is named only where the DNA matches it firmly. A clone size is listed for some rows: how often the clone was seen (once, few, many), or a class if it is expanded.

abundance	v_gene	j_gene	d_gene	CDR3aa	CDR3nt
many	TRBV7-9	TRBJ1-2	-	CASSLGEGRGGYTF	TGTGCCAGCAGCTTAGGAGAGGGTCGCGGTGGCTACACCTTC
-	TRBV28	TRBJ2-5	TRBD1	CASRQGLGETQYF	TGTGCCAGCCGACAGGGTTTGGGCGAGACCCAGTACTTC
-	TRBV10-1	TRBJ1-1	-	CASSHDRVSNTEAFF	TGCGCCAGCAGTCATGACCGGGTCTCGAACACTGAAGCTTTCTTT
few	TRBV10-1	TRBJ1-1	TRBD1	CASIARQGYTEAFF	TGCGCCAGCATAGCAAGACAGGGTTATACTGAAGCTTTCTTT
-	TRBV27	TRBJ2-7	-	CASSPRPDSTYEQYF	TGTGCCAGCAGTCCCAGACCGGACTCAACCTACGAGCAGTACTTC
few	TRBV4-2	TRBJ2-1	-	CASSPRETVGFNEQFF	TGTGCCAGCAGCCCTAGGGAGACGGTAGGGTTCAATGAGCAGTTCTTC
once	TRBV3-1/TRBV3-2	TRBJ2-1	TRBD2	CASSQDKGLAGLDEQFF	TGTGCCAGCAGCCAAGATAAGGGACTAGCGGGTTTGGATGAGCAGTTCTTC
once	TRBV10-3	TRBJ2-5	-	CAISGGEETQYF	TGTGCCATCAGTGGGGGGGAAGAGACCCAGTACTTC
-	TRBV7-2	TRBJ2-7	TRBD1	CASSDRQGSEQYF	TGTGCCAGCAGCGACCGACAGGGTTCCGAGCAGTACTTC
-	TRBV6-6	TRBJ1-1	-	CASSYKGPGYEAFF	TGTGCCAGCAGTTACAAGGGCCCGGGGTATGAGGCTTTCTTT
few	TRBV14	TRBJ2-7	-	CASSHRGGDEQYF	TGTGCCAGCAGCCACAGGGGCGGCGACGAGCAGTACTTC
-	TRBV19	TRBJ2-7	-	CASSIVLSEDEQYF	TGTGCCAGTAGTATAGTCTTATCGGAGGACGAGCAGTACTTC
once	TRBV5-5	TRBJ1-5	TRBD1	CASSLGQGIQPQHF	TGTGCCAGCAGCCTGGGACAGGGAATACAGCCCCAGCATTTT
-	TRBV27	TRBJ1-6	-	CASSPTWQPRGSLHF	TGTGCCAGCAGCCCCACATGGCAACCGAGAGGATCCCTCCACTTT
-	TRBV20-1	TRBJ2-1	TRBD2	CSASRGGAYNEQFF	TGCAGTGCTAGTCGGGGGGGGGCTTACAATGAGCAGTTCTTC
few	TRBV15	TRBJ1-6	-	CATSRERAGVTYNSPLHF	TGTGCCACCAGCAGAGAACGTGCGGGGGTTACCTATAATTCACCCCTCCACTTT
once	TRBV2	TRBJ1-1	-	CASSQGMNTEAFF	TGTGCCAGCAGTCAGGGTATGAACACTGAAGCTTTCTTT
-	TRBV18	TRBJ2-5	TRBD2	CASSRRGGGGETQYF	TGTGCCAGCTCACGCCGGGGGGGCGGCGGAGAGACCCAGTACTTC
-	TRBV5-8	TRBJ2-2	-	CASSQGFGELFF	TGTGCCAGCAGCCAGGGGTTCGGGGAGCTGTTTTTT
-	TRBV3-1/TRBV3-2	TRBJ1-2	-	CASSQTRAEANYGYTF	TGTGCCAGCAGCCAAACGAGGGCTGAAGCTAACTATGGCTACACCTTC
-	TRBV7-8	TRBJ1-1	TRBD1	CAVGDRVNTEAFF	TGTGCCGTCGGGGACAGAGTGAACACTGAAGCTTTCTTT
-	TRBV5-1	TRBJ2-2	TRBD2	CASSLGLAGGRTGELFF	TGCGCCAGCAGCTTGGGCCTAGCGGGGGGGCGCACCGGGGAGCTGTTTTTT
few	TRBV6-1	TRBJ1-5	-	CASSEGLSNQPQHF	TGTGCCAGCAGTGAAGGACTTAGCAATCAGCCCCAGCATTTT